These 21 T cell receptor beta chains were all obtained from the same sample, sequenced in a study of cytomegalovirus exposure and HLA in healthy donors. PCR amplification relied on 60 Vbeta primers (plus 13 Jbeta primers). Some clones are missing from TCRdb's copy, which holds only in-frame ones; the method was immunoSEQ multiplex PCR. The table shows 83,000 or so clones, with about 76% occurring only once. Material: PBMCs. These receptors all come from a man younger than 40 in good health and CMV-seropositive.

The rearrangement uses TRBV4-1 and TRBJ1-2; the D is unclear. The V gene's germline CDR1 is MGHRA and CDR2 YSYEKL. Deletions cut 1 base from V and 3 bases from J, with 6 bases between. This CDR3 spans 13 amino acids. CDR3 sequence: CASSQVRDYGYTF. The CDR3 DNA sequence: TGCGCCAGCAGCCAAGTCCGGGACTATGGCTACACCTTC.

The chain combines TRBV19 with TRBJ2-2; TRBD2 agrees at 14 bases. The length of the CDR3 is 22 residues. Germline CDR1 reads LNHDA; CDR2 reads SQIVND (reference sequence). The trim removed 3 bases at V and 3 bases at J, leaving 18 bases unmatched. The CDR3 DNA reads as TGTGCCAGTAGTATTTATCCCCCTCCTAGACTAGCGGGGGGGCCAGACACCGGGGAGCTGTTTTTT. As protein: CASSIYPPPRLAGGPDTGELFF.

This chain uses TRBV19 with TRBJ1-1; weak D call: TRBD1 (5 bases). Trimming pared 5 bases from V and 6 bases from J, leaving 22 bases between. The CDR3 length is 16 residues. Germline V lookup: CDR1 LNHDA, CDR2 SQIVND (reference sequence). The CDR3 sequence is CASSPDRVSFWAEAFF. Written as DNA, the CDR3 is TGTGCCAGTAGTCCCGACAGAGTCTCCTTTTGGGCTGAAGCTTTCTTT.

V usage is TRBV4-1 and J usage is TRBJ2-2, with D possibly TRBD1 on 5 matching bases. Germline lookup yields CDR1 MGHRA and CDR2 YSYEKL. The CDR3 is made up of 17 amino acids. The V end lost 4 bases, the J end lost 4 bases, and 19 bases lay between the germline ends. The CDR3 reads CASSPRSAQGSTGELFF. The CDR3, as DNA: TGCGCCAGCAGCCCCCGATCGGCCCAGGGTAGCACCGGGGAGCTGTTTTTT.

The rearrangement links TRBV7-8 to TRBJ2-2; no reliable D call. Germline CDR1 and CDR2: SGHVS and FQNEAQ. The CDR3 has 13 amino acids. Trimming took 5 bases from V and 6 from J, leaving 10 bases between them. The CDR3 DNA follows: TGTGCCAGCAGCGGGTTACAGTCCGGGGAGCTGTTTTTT. This codes for CASSGLQSGELFF.

This clone was counted a few times. The rearrangement joins TRBV19 to TRBJ1-2; possibly TRBD1 for D (6 bases). V gave up 6 bases and J gave up 1 base, with 15 bases separating them. This CDR3 spans 15 amino acids. Germline CDR1 is LNHDA and CDR2 is SQIVND (reference sequence). The chain's CDR3 is CASSLGQTFNYGYTF. CDR3 coding DNA: TGTGCCAGTAGCCTTGGACAGACCTTTAACTATGGCTACACCTTC.

This chain links TRBV9 with TRBJ2-3; D gene ambiguous. From germline, CDR1 is SGDLS and CDR2 YYNGEE. CDR3 size: 17 residues. V was trimmed by 0 bases and J by 0 bases, leaving 14 bases between them. The CDR3 nucleotides read TGTGCCAGCAGCGTAGCTTCACTTTCACCTAGCACAGATACGCAGTATTTT. This gives the protein CASSVASLSPSTDTQYF.

This rearrangement joins TRBV28 to TRBJ2-7; TRBD2 aligns across 11 bases. V was clipped by 2 bases and J by 2 bases; unmatched bases: 2. The CDR3 has 15 residues. Germline CDR1 and CDR2: MDHEN and SYDVKM. CDR3 nucleotide sequence: TGTGCCAGCAGTTTAGCTAGCGGGGGGACCTACGAGCAGTACTTC. As protein: CASSLASGGTYEQYF.

CDR3 residues: CASSQEDSLTYGYTF. The CDR3, as DNA: TGTGCCAGCAGCCAAGAGGACTCCCTGACCTATGGCTACACCTTC. The chain has TRBV4-2 and TRBJ1-2; no clear D gene. V gave up 0 bases and J gave up 4 bases, with 12 bases separating them. This CDR3 contains 15 residues. The germline V gene encodes CDR1 LGHNA and CDR2 YNFKEQ.

By sample share, this clone is medium-sized (0.01 to 0.1%). The rearrangement uses TRBV6-1 and TRBJ1-1; tentative D call: TRBD1 (5 bases). Germline loops: CDR1 MNHNS, CDR2 SASEGT. Trimming took 3 bases from V and 4 from J, leaving 15 bases between them. This CDR3 is 15 amino acids long. The CDR3 reads CASSEVVRGITEAFF. CDR3 nucleotide sequence: TGTGCCAGCAGTGAGGTTGTTAGGGGTATCACTGAAGCTTTCTTT.

This clone has only one observation. DNA for the CDR3: TGTGCCAGCAGCTTAGTCGGTAATGAGCAGTTCTTC. This encodes CASSLVGNEQFF. V usage is TRBV11-2 and J usage is TRBJ2-1; no reliable D call. The CDR3 is made up of 12 amino acids. V lost 1 base and J lost 7, with 5 bases in between. From germline, CDR1 is SGHAT and CDR2 FQNNGV.

The chain recombines TRBV5-1 with TRBJ2-5, with a weak D call TRBD1 (6 bases). V was clipped by 4 bases and J by 5 bases, with 18 bases between them. The CDR3 extends over 15 amino acids. The germline V gene encodes CDR1 SGHRS and CDR2 YFSETQ. The chain's CDR3 is CASSLGTGTGETQYF. The CDR3 DNA follows: TGCGCCAGCAGCCTGGGTACAGGGACGGGGGAGACCCAGTACTTC.

The chain carries TRBV27 and TRBJ2-5; D possibly corresponds to TRBD1 (5 bases). This CDR3 spans 17 amino acids. The V end lost 1 base, the J end lost 7 bases, and 22 bases lay between the germline ends. Germline CDR1 reads MNHEY; CDR2 reads SMNVEV (reference sequence). This chain's CDR3 is CASSLWGRPKTTGTQYF. In nucleotides, the CDR3 is TGTGCCAGCAGTTTATGGGGCCGCCCGAAAACTACGGGGACCCAGTACTTC.

The V and J genes are TRBV4-1 and TRBJ2-5; TRBD2 matches at 11 bases. V dropped 4 bases and J dropped 5; count of bases not matched to a gene: 9. This CDR3 comprises 16 residues. CDR1 MGHRA and CDR2 YSYEKL come from the germline V gene. The CDR3 spells CASSPGFSGGEETQYF. CDR3 bases: TGCGCCAGCAGCCCTGGATTTAGCGGGGGGGAGGAGACCCAGTACTTC.

This chain joins TRBV11-2 and TRBJ2-5; D is possibly TRBD1 (5 bases). V was cut by 1 base and J by 5 bases, with 11 bases left in between. This CDR3 comprises 14 residues. Germline lookup yields CDR1 SGHAT and CDR2 FQNNGV. The CDR3 nucleotides are TGTGCCAGCAGCTTAGGGGGCCCACGGGAGACCCAGTACTTC. It translates to CASSLGGPRETQYF.

The chain joins TRBV7-9 to TRBJ2-1; the match to TRBD2 covers 9 bases. The germline CDR1 and CDR2 sequences are SEHNR and FQNEAQ (reference sequence). This CDR3 has 15 amino acids. Unmatched junction bases numbered 0, after V lost 3 bases and J lost 0 bases. CDR3 residues: CASSFSGSSYNEQFF. For the CDR3, the DNA is TGTGCCAGCAGCTTTAGCGGGAGCTCCTACAATGAGCAGTTCTTC.

The chain combines TRBV28 with TRBJ1-2; D is undetermined. The CDR3 contains 13 residues. From germline, CDR1 is MDHEN and CDR2 SYDVKM. V was shortened by 3 bases and J by 7 bases, with 12 bases between the two germline ends. CDR3 region: CASSFGHEGGYTF. As DNA, the CDR3 is TGTGCCAGCAGTTTCGGCCACGAGGGTGGCTACACCTTC.

The CDR3 here is CASSPRQGSGELFF. The CDR3 nucleotides read TGCGCCAGCAGCCCGAGACAGGGCTCCGGGGAGCTGTTTTTT. The chain has TRBV5-1 and TRBJ2-2; 7 nucleotides align to TRBD1. Germline-derived CDR1 and CDR2 are SGHRS and YFSETQ. The CDR3 is 14 amino acids. V was clipped by 4 bases and J by 6 bases; unmatched bases: 6.

The chain joins TRBV9 to TRBJ2-5, with D hard to call. The J call may not be correct, given that the DNA end is closer to TRBJ2-7. The CDR3 consists of 14 residues. Germline V gene lookup returns CDR1 SGDLS and CDR2 YYNGEE. The CDR3 nucleotides are TGTGCCAGCAGCGTAGGGGCATCTAGCTACGAGCAGTACTTC. It translates to CASSVGASSYEQYF.

The V gene is TRBV7-2, the J gene TRBJ2-5, with 10 bases matching TRBD2. Germline V gene lookup returns CDR1 SGHTA and CDR2 FQGNSA. The ends lost 7 bases at V and 5 bases at J; junction bases unmatched: 13. The CDR3 has 16 amino acids. DNA of the CDR3: TGTGCCAGCACCAAACGGGCTAGCGGGGGTCGGGAGACCCAGTACTTC. This gives the protein CASTKRASGGRETQYF.

This chain connects TRBV19 to TRBJ2-1; TRBD2 matches 9 bases. Germline V gene data show CDR1 as LNHDA and CDR2 as SQIVND (reference sequence). The CDR3 is 16 amino acids. V dropped 1 base and J dropped 3; count of bases not matched to a gene: 4. The CDR3, as DNA: TGTGCCAGTAGTATAGGACTAGCGGCCGTCTACAATGAGCAGTTCTTC. Protein: CASSIGLAAVYNEQFF.